This TCR beta chain was retrieved from a study of neoadjuvant anti-PD-1 for oral cavity cancer. Study overall: Before surgery, most patients got three to four biweekly 3 mg/kg nivolumab doses. Patients without progression received a fourth nivolumab dose around day 43, then surgical resection on days 50-56.

Whole-study results and caveats: Only a few patients per response group were TCR-analyzed; validation needed.

V shed 4 bases and J shed 1 base, with 9 bases lying between them. CDR1 and CDR2 (germline): SGHRS, YFSETQ. The CDR3 has 14 residues. The repertoire was sequenced with immunoSEQ multiplex PCR; TCRdb's copy has only in-frame clones and lacks some. In the table there are some 7,700 clones, 60% to 75% of which are singletons. As for time point: after neoadjuvant nivolumab, at surgical resection. Analysis of PBMCs was direct, with no culture step. For this clone: Its antigen is unidentified.

The origin of this receptor is a person aged 35 to 85 with oral cavity squamous cell carcinoma. V and J are TRBV5-1 and TRBJ2-1, with a weak D call TRBD1 (6 bases). The specimen was PBMCs, collected after nivolumab (anti-PD-1) treatment. CDR3: CASSGDTSYNEQFF. CDR3 DNA sequence: TGCGCCAGCAGCGGGGACACTTCCTACAATGAGCAGTTCTTC.